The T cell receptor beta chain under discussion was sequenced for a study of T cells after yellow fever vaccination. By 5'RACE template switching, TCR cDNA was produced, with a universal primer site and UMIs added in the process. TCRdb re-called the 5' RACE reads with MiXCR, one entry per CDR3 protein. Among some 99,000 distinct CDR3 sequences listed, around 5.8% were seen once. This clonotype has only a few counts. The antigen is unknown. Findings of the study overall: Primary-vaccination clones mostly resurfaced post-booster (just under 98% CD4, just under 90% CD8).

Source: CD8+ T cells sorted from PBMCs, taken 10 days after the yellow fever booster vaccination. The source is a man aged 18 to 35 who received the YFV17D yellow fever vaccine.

CDR3 region: CSAPWWGESDEQFF. Written as DNA, the CDR3 is TGCAGTGCCCCGTGGTGGGGGGAGAGCGATGAGCAGTTCTTC. The rearrangement links TRBV20-1 to TRBJ2-1; D may be TRBD2 (6 bases). In germline, CDR1 is DFQATT, CDR2 SNEGSKA (reference sequence). The length of the CDR3 is 14 residues. V lost 6 bases and J 8 bases, leaving 20 bases between the germline ends.